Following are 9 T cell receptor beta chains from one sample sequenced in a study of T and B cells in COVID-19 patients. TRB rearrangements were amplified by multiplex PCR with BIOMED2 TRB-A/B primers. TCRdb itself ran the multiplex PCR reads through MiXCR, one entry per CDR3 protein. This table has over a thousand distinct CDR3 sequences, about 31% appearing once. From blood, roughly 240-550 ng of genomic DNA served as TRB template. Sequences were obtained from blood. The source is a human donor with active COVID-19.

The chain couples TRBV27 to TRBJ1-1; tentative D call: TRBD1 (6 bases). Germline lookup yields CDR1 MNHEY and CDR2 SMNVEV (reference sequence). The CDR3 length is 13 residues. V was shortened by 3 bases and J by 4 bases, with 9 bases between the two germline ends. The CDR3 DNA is TGTGCCAGCAGTTTTTACAGGGCCACTGAAGCTTTCTTT. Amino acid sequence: CASSFYRATEAFF.

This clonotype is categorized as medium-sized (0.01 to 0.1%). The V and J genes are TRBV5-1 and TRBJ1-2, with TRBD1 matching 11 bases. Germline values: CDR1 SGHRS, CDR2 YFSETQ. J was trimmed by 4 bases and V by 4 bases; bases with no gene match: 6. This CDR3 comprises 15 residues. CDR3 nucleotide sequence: TGCGCCAGCAGCCCACGGACAGGGGGCACCTATGGCTACACCTTC. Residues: CASSPRTGGTYGYTF.

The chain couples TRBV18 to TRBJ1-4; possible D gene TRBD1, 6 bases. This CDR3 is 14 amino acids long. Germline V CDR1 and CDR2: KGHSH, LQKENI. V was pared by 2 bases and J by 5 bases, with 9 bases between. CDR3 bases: TGTGCCAGCTCACCAAACCAGGGGAATGAAAAACTGTTTTTT. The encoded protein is CASSPNQGNEKLFF.

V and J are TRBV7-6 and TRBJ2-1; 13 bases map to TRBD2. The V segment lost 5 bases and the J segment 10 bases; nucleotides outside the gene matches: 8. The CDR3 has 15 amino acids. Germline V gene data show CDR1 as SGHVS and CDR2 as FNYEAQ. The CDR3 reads CASSGGTSGIGEQFF. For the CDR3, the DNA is TGTGCCAGCAGCGGAGGGACTAGCGGGATTGGGGAGCAGTTCTTC.

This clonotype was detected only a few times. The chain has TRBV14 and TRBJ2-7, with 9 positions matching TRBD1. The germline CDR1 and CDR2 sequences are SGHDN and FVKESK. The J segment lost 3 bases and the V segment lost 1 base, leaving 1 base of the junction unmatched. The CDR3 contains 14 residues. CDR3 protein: CASSQGQGVYEQYF. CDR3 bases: TGTGCCAGCAGCCAAGGACAGGGGGTCTACGAGCAGTACTTC.

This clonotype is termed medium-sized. CDR3 protein: CASTPRGVIGELFF. CDR3 DNA: TGTGCCAGTACCCCCCGAGGGGTCATCGGGGAGCTGTTTTTT. The chain joins TRBV19 to TRBJ2-2; D is possibly TRBD1 or TRBD2 (5 bases each). The CDR3 is 14 amino acids. Trimming removed 7 bases at V and 7 bases at J, with 16 bases between. Germline CDR1 and CDR2: LNHDA and SQIVND (reference sequence).

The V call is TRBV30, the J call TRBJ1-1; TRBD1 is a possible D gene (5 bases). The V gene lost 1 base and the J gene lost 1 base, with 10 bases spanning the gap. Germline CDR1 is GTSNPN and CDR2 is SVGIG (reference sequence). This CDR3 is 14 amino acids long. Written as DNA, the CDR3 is TGTGCCTGGAGTGCGGCAGGGAGGAACACTGAAGCTTTCTTT. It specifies CAWSAAGRNTEAFF.

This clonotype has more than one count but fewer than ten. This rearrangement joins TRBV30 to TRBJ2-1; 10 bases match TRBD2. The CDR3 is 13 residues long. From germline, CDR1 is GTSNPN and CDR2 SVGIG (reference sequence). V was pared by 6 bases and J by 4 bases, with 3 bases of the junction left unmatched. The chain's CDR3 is CACHSGGYNEQFF. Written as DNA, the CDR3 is TGTGCCTGTCATAGCGGGGGGTACAATGAGCAGTTCTTC.

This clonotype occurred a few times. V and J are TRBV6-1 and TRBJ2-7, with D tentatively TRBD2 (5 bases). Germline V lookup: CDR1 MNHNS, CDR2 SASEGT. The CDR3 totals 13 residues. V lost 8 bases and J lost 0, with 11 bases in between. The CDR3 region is CASRAVNSYEQYF. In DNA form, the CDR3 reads TGTGCCAGCCGAGCGGTCAACTCCTACGAGCAGTACTTC.